These T cell receptor beta chains were read from a single sample in a study of blood T cell repertoires in COVID-19. Sequencing was performed with immunoSEQ multiplex PCR; in TCRdb, only in-frame clones are kept and a portion is missing. Of 310,000 or so clones listed, over 75% are singletons. The specimen was peripheral blood. The receptor source for this set is a woman aged 50 to 60 with active or convalescent COVID-19. Both conserved end residues are part of each CDR3. A D gene is named only where the DNA matches it firmly. Some rows have no size entry. The others give once, few or many, or a class for an expanded clone.

abundance: -
v_gene: TRBV18
d_gene: -
j_gene: TRBJ1-6
CDR3aa: CASSPPTAAGNSPLHF
CDR3nt: TGTGCCAGCTCACCCCCAACGGCTGCGGGCAATTCACCCCTCCACTTT

abundance: -
v_gene: TRBV19
d_gene: -
j_gene: TRBJ2-3
CDR3aa: CASSTLFTSTDTQYF
CDR3nt: TGTGCCAGTAGTACCCTATTCACTAGCACAGATACGCAGTATTTT

abundance: -
v_gene: TRBV28
d_gene: -
j_gene: TRBJ1-5
CDR3aa: CASSSGNSNQPQHF
CDR3nt: TGTGCCAGCAGTTCAGGGAATAGCAATCAGCCCCAGCATTTT

abundance: -
v_gene: TRBV19
d_gene: TRBD1
j_gene: TRBJ1-1
CDR3aa: CASSIDSRDRGLNTEAFF
CDR3nt: TGTGCCAGTAGTATAGATAGCCGGGACAGGGGGCTGAACACTGAAGCTTTCTTT

abundance: -
v_gene: TRBV9
d_gene: -
j_gene: TRBJ2-2
CDR3aa: CASSVGGERYTGELFF
CDR3nt: TGTGCCAGCAGCGTAGGGGGGGAGAGATACACCGGGGAGCTGTTTTTT

abundance: -
v_gene: TRBV5-1
d_gene: TRBD2
j_gene: TRBJ2-1
CDR3aa: CASSFGRLAARRDSYNEQFF
CDR3nt: TGCGCCAGCAGCTTCGGACGACTAGCGGCCCGGAGGGACTCCTACAATGAGCAGTTCTTC

abundance: -
v_gene: TRBV9
d_gene: -
j_gene: TRBJ1-1
CDR3aa: CASSAGGTLNTEAFF
CDR3nt: TGTGCCAGCAGCGCGGGGGGGACACTGAACACTGAAGCTTTCTTT

abundance: -
v_gene: TRBV7-8
d_gene: TRBD1
j_gene: TRBJ1-1
CDR3aa: CASSLGTGGMNTEAFF
CDR3nt: TGTGCCAGCAGCTTAGGTACAGGGGGAATGAACACTGAAGCTTTCTTT

abundance: few
v_gene: TRBV19
d_gene: -
j_gene: TRBJ1-2
CDR3aa: CASSITGYGYTF
CDR3nt: TGTGCCAGTAGTATTACAGGCTATGGCTACACCTTC

abundance: once
v_gene: TRBV11-2
d_gene: TRBD1
j_gene: TRBJ1-5
CDR3aa: CASSVDREGQPQHF
CDR3nt: TGTGCCAGCAGCGTTGACAGGGAAGGTCAGCCCCAGCATTTT

abundance: -
v_gene: TRBV7-8
d_gene: -
j_gene: TRBJ2-5
CDR3aa: CASSRAPGETQYF
CDR3nt: TGTGCCAGCAGCCGCGCCCCAGGAGAGACCCAGTACTTC

abundance: few
v_gene: TRBV5-1
d_gene: TRBD1
j_gene: TRBJ1-2
CDR3aa: CASSSGQGSDGYTF
CDR3nt: TGCGCCAGCAGCTCGGGACAGGGGAGTGACGGCTACACCTTC

abundance: -
v_gene: TRBV6-4
d_gene: TRBD1
j_gene: TRBJ1-2
CDR3aa: CASSDPGGYGYTF
CDR3nt: TGTGCCAGCAGTGACCCAGGGGGCTATGGCTACACCTTC

abundance: -
v_gene: TRBV6-5
d_gene: TRBD2
j_gene: TRBJ2-7
CDR3aa: CASKLAGGVEQYF
CDR3nt: TGTGCCAGCAAACTAGCGGGGGGGGTCGAGCAGTACTTC

abundance: -
v_gene: TRBV5-8
d_gene: -
j_gene: TRBJ1-2
CDR3aa: CASSLTSRSGYTF
CDR3nt: TGTGCCAGCAGCTTGACCAGTCGGAGTGGCTACACCTTC

abundance: -
v_gene: TRBV4-2
d_gene: -
j_gene: TRBJ2-1
CDR3aa: CASSREGGELYNEQFF
CDR3nt: TGTGCCAGCAGCCGAGAGGGGGGGGAATTATACAATGAGCAGTTCTTC

abundance: -
v_gene: TRBV11-3
d_gene: -
j_gene: TRBJ2-7
CDR3aa: CASSLESEEYEQYF
CDR3nt: TGTGCCAGCAGCTTAGAAAGTGAGGAGTACGAGCAGTACTTC

abundance: -
v_gene: TRBV28
d_gene: -
j_gene: TRBJ1-5
CDR3aa: CASSLVGRGIQPQHF
CDR3nt: TGTGCCAGCAGTTTAGTTGGCAGGGGAATTCAGCCCCAGCATTTT

abundance: -
v_gene: TRBV28
d_gene: -
j_gene: TRBJ1-2
CDR3aa: CASSFSDRGYGYTF
CDR3nt: TGTGCCAGCAGTTTTTCCGATAGGGGCTATGGCTACACCTTC

abundance: -
v_gene: TRBV5-1
d_gene: -
j_gene: TRBJ2-5
CDR3aa: CASSLTGEGARKETQYF
CDR3nt: TGCGCCAGCAGCCTGACCGGGGAAGGAGCCAGAAAAGAGACCCAGTACTTC

abundance: -
v_gene: TRBV7-2
d_gene: -
j_gene: TRBJ2-7
CDR3aa: CASSYTGTPSYEQYF
CDR3nt: TGTGCCAGCAGCTACACCGGGACACCGTCCTACGAGCAGTACTTC

abundance: -
v_gene: TRBV29-1
d_gene: -
j_gene: TRBJ1-3
CDR3aa: CSVSWTAGTGNTIYF
CDR3nt: TGCAGCGTTTCCTGGACTGCGGGCACTGGAAACACCATATATTTT

abundance: -
v_gene: TRBV5-1
d_gene: -
j_gene: TRBJ2-3
CDR3aa: CASSLGLPDTQYF
CDR3nt: TGCGCCAGCAGCTTGGGACTCCCAGATACGCAGTATTTT

abundance: -
v_gene: TRBV10-3
d_gene: TRBD1
j_gene: TRBJ1-1
CDR3aa: CAISFDRGITEAFF
CDR3nt: TGTGCCATCAGTTTTGACAGGGGAATCACTGAAGCTTTCTTT

abundance: -
v_gene: TRBV30
d_gene: -
j_gene: TRBJ1-1
CDR3aa: CAWGVSEAFF
CDR3nt: TGTGCCTGGGGCGTCTCTGAAGCTTTCTTT